The 29 T cell receptor beta chains below come from one sample, sequenced in a study of T cell repertoires in cytomegalovirus infection. TCRdb processed the reads anew with MiXCR; each CDR3 protein has one entry. Among under 800,000 distinct CDR3 sequences, 20% to 25% were seen once, and the ten largest hold roughly 8%. Input material: CD8+ T cells from PBMCs. These receptors were obtained from a human donor in good health (CMV status not recorded). Some clones in this sample may be carry-over from other donors' samples.

In this sample, this clonotype turned up many times. The chain combines TRBV7-8 with TRBJ2-4, with 10 bases lining up with TRBD1. After removal of 4 bases from V and 8 bases from J, the junction contained 5 bases not matched to a gene. The germline V gene has CDR1 SGHVS and CDR2 FQNEAQ. The length of the CDR3 is 14 residues. DNA of the CDR3: TGTGCCAGCAGCTCCGGGACAGGGGCGGACATTCAGTACTTC. Translated: CASSSGTGADIQYF. Variable domain in full (rest from reference TRBV7-8 and TRBJ2-4): GAGVSQSPRYKVAKRGQDVALRCDPISGHVSLFWYQQALGQGPEFLTYFQNEAQLDKSGLPSDRFFAERPEGSVSTLKIQRTQQEDSAVYLCASSSGTGADIQYFGAGTRLSVL.

This clonotype came up many times. This sequence joins TRBV7-2 and TRBJ1-5; 7 nucleotides line up with TRBD1. The CDR3 extends over 14 amino acids. Trimming took 4 bases from V and 5 from J; bases not matched to a gene: 5. Germline CDR1 SGHTA, CDR2 FQGNSA. The CDR3 DNA sequence: TGTGCCAGCAGCTCGGACAGGCCCGATCAGCCCCAGCATTTT. Translating gives CASSSDRPDQPQHF.

As regards this clonotype: The junction does not match germline at one end; this may be a read error. The chain links TRBV7-2 to TRBJ2-5; D perhaps matches TRBD1 (5 bases). This CDR3 is 13 amino acids long. The germline gives CDR1 SGHTA, CDR2 FQGNSA. In DNA, the CDR3 is TGTGCCAGCAGCTTTCAGGGCGAAGAGACCAAGTACTTC. Its translation is CASSFQGEETKYF.

Concerning this clonotype: One end of the junction is discordant with germline, which a read error may explain. The chain employs TRBV27 and TRBJ2-1; the match to TRBD2 covers 8 bases. From germline, CDR1 is MNHEY and CDR2 SMNVEV (reference sequence). The CDR3 contains 13 residues. DNA of the CDR3: TGTGCCAGCAGTCCGGGAGGGTCGAACGATAAGTCCTTC. Translating gives CASSPGGSNDKSF.

This chain joins TRBV10-3 and TRBJ2-7; the match to TRBD1 covers 8 bases. Germline values: CDR1 ENHRY, CDR2 SYGVKD. This CDR3 is 14 amino acids long. CDR3 loop: CAISPYVDRGEHYV. In DNA, the CDR3 is TGTGCCATCAGTCCCTACGTAGACAGGGGAGAGCATTACGTC.

The rearrangement uses TRBV19 and TRBJ2-3; 8 bases line up with TRBD2. Germline V gives CDR1 LNHDA, CDR2 SQIVND (reference sequence). This CDR3 region has 16 residues. V gave up 1 base and J gave up 4 bases; unmatched junction bases: 7. The CDR3 reads CASSIVASGFPDTQYF. The DNA for the CDR3 is TGTGCCAGTAGTATAGTGGCTAGCGGGTTTCCAGATACGCAGTATTTT.

Only a few counts were recorded for this clonotype. This rearrangement joins TRBV3-1 to TRBJ2-1; 9 positions agree with TRBD1. V shed 3 bases, J shed 3 bases, and the junction held 6 bases outside the gene matches. Germline loops: CDR1 LGHDT, CDR2 YNNKEL (reference sequence). This CDR3 is 16 amino acids long. For the CDR3, the DNA is TGTGCCAGCAGCCAGGCCGGGACAGGGTACTACAATGAGCAGTTCTTC. Residues: CASSQAGTGYYNEQFF.

With regard to this clonotype: The conserved phenylalanine or tryptophan normally closing the CDR3 is absent here, so this likely arose from a read error. The chain couples TRBV6-6 to TRBJ1-5; 10 bases fit TRBD1. The J segment lost 3 bases and the V segment lost 6 bases, leaving 5 bases of the junction unmatched. This CDR3 has 15 residues. Germline lookup yields CDR1 MNHNY and CDR2 SVGAGI (reference sequence). The CDR3, as DNA: TGTGCCAGCAGGCGGGACAGGGGCTTCAATCAGCCCCAGCATCTT. This sequence encodes CASRRDRGFNQPQHL.

This sequence joins TRBV20-1 and TRBJ2-7; 8 bases are a match to TRBD1. The CDR3 sequence is 13 residues long. V lost 6 bases and J lost 3; bases outside the gene matches: 7. Germline V lookup: CDR1 DFQATT, CDR2 SNEGSKA (reference sequence). The CDR3 DNA follows: TGCAGTGCCACGGGACAGGAAAACTACGAGCAGTACTTC. This encodes CSATGQENYEQYF.

This clonotype was detected ten times or more. This rearrangement joins TRBV28 to TRBJ1-2; no reliable D call. V lost 2 bases to trimming and J lost 6 bases, with 16 bases between them. The CDR3 is made up of 15 amino acids. The germline V gene encodes CDR1 MDHEN and CDR2 SYDVKM. The CDR3 region has the DNA TGTGCCAGCAGTTTAGAAGGGCCAAACCCCCATGGCTACACCTTC. This gives the protein CASSLEGPNPHGYTF.

This clonotype came up many times. The chain links TRBV7-9 to TRBJ2-7, with a tentative D call TRBD2 (5 bases). V dropped 1 base and J dropped 3 bases, with 10 bases sitting between them. CDR3 length: 14 residues. Germline values: CDR1 SEHNR, CDR2 FQNEAQ (reference sequence). The chain's CDR3 is CASSLGGLFYEQYF. The CDR3 coding sequence is TGTGCCAGCAGCTTAGGAGGGTTGTTCTACGAGCAGTACTTC. The whole variable domain, filled in from reference TRBV7-9 and TRBJ2-7, reads DTGVSQNPRHKITKRGQNVTFRCDPISEHNRLYWYRQTLGQGPEFLTYFQNEAQLEKSRLLSDRFSAERPKGSFSTLEIQRTEQGDSAMYLCASSLGGLFYEQYFGPGTRLTVT.

In its sample, this clonotype was seen a few times. The V call is TRBV15, the J call TRBJ1-1, with TRBD1 identical over 7 bases. The germline gives CDR1 LNHNV, CDR2 YYDKDF (reference sequence). The CDR3 spans 13 residues. Germline trimming cut 1 base from V and 7 bases from J; bases unmatched to any gene: 3. In DNA form, the CDR3 reads TGTGCCACCAGCAGAGGGACAGGCCGTGAAGCTTTCTTT. It yields the protein CATSRGTGREAFF.

The genes are TRBV28 and TRBJ1-5; no definite D call. The V end lost 5 bases, the J end lost 5 bases, and 4 bases lay between the germline ends. The CDR3 runs 11 residues. Germline V gene sequence: CDR1 MDHEN, CDR2 SYDVKM. Written as DNA, the CDR3 is TGTGCCAGCAGTACAGATCAGCCCCAGCATTTT. Its translation: CASSTDQPQHF. The full variable domain, in which reference TRBV28 and TRBJ1-5 provide the parts outside the CDR3, is DVKVTQSSRYLVKRTGEKVFLECVQDMDHENMFWYRQDPGLGLRLIYFSYDVKMKEKGDIPEGYSVSREKKERFSLILESASTNQTSMYLCASSTDQPQHFGDGTRLSIL.

On this clonotype: One junction end disagrees with the germline gene, perhaps due to a read error. The chain uses TRBV5-1 and TRBJ2-1; D not resolved. CDR1 and CDR2 from the germline V gene are SGHRS and YFSETQ. CDR3 length: 14 amino acids. The CDR3 nucleotides are TGCGCCAGCTCTGGGGTTTCCTCCCACAATGAGCAGTTCTTC. This gives the protein CASSGVSSHNEQFF. Full variable domain (rest looked up from reference TRBV5-1 and TRBJ2-1): KAGVTQTPRYLIKTRGQQVTLSCSPISGHRSVSWYQQTPGQGLQFLFEYFSETQRNKGNFPGRFSGRQFSNSRSEMNVSTLELGDSALYLCASSGVSSHNEQFFGPGTRLTVL.

This clonotype was detected a few times. The chain joins TRBV20-1 to TRBJ1-4; D not resolved. Looked up from germline, CDR1 is DFQATT and CDR2 is SNEGSKA (reference sequence). CDR3 length: 16 amino acids. V was pared by 3 bases and J by 6 bases, with 20 bases between. As DNA, the CDR3 is TGCAGTGCTAGGCTAGAAAAGAGACCCGCCGATGAAAAACTGTTTTTT. Its translation: CSARLEKRPADEKLFF.

The table lists this clonotype with a few counts. The rearrangement uses TRBV5-1 and TRBJ2-2; possible D gene TRBD1, 5 bases. V lost 0 bases and J 4 bases, leaving 13 bases between the germline ends. This CDR3 contains 16 residues. CDR1 is SGHRS and CDR2 is YFSETQ in the germline V gene. The CDR3 sequence: CASSLALAGRTGELFF. The CDR3 region has the DNA TGCGCCAGCAGCTTGGCCTTGGCAGGGCGCACCGGGGAGCTGTTTTTT.

CDR3 sequence reads: CASSPKGGAADTQYF. As DNA, the CDR3 is TGTGCCAGCAGCCCTAAGGGGGGGGCAGCAGATACGCAGTATTTT. This chain links TRBV7-9 with TRBJ2-3; TRBD2 might be the D (7 bases). The germline gives CDR1 SEHNR, CDR2 FQNEAQ (reference sequence). This CDR3 has 15 amino acids. V was trimmed by 5 bases and J by 4 bases, leaving 16 bases between them.

With regard to this clonotype: A read error may be the cause here, since a much bigger clone is one base away. This chain connects TRBV5-4 to TRBJ2-7, with 7 bases lining up with TRBD1. This CDR3 is built from 15 residues. Losses at the gene ends were 6 bases for V and 2 bases for J; bases not matched to a gene: 11. Germline CDR1 is SGHNT and CDR2 is YYREEE (reference sequence). The DNA of the CDR3 is TGTGCCAGCATCCGGGGTATGGGGACAGCCTACGAGCAGTACTTC. Residues: CASIRGMGTAYEQYF.

This clonotype was counted a single time. The rearrangement links TRBV29-1 to TRBJ2-5; TRBD2 agrees at 8 bases. Trimming cost V 6 bases and J 3 bases; bases outside gene matches: 6. The V gene's germline CDR1 is SQVTM and CDR2 ANQGSEA. The CDR3 consists of 13 residues. The CDR3 region is CSVSRGGEETQYF. The CDR3 DNA reads TGCAGCGTCTCCCGGGGGGGGGAAGAGACCCAGTACTTC.

This clonotype was counted between two and nine times. The gene calls are TRBV19 and TRBJ2-2; TRBD1 matches at 9 bases. The CDR3 has 15 residues. V shed 3 bases and J 6 bases; nucleotides not matched to a gene: 5. Germline lookup yields CDR1 LNHDA and CDR2 SQIVND (reference sequence). The CDR3 spells CASSIGQGPSGELFF. CDR3 DNA sequence: TGTGCCAGTAGTATCGGACAGGGGCCGTCCGGGGAGCTGTTTTTT.

The J gene is TRBJ1-1, the V gene TRBV2, with unresolved D. Germline V gene lookup returns CDR1 SNHLY and CDR2 FYNNEI. CDR3 length: 14 amino acids. V lost 6 bases to trimming and J lost 0 bases, with 11 bases between them. CDR3 sequence reads: CASSQHPVNTEAFF. The CDR3 DNA reads as TGTGCCAGCAGCCAACATCCGGTGAACACTGAAGCTTTCTTT.

The sample holds a few counts of this clonotype. The CDR3 coding sequence is TGTGCCAGCAGTCCCTTCGCCGCCGCGCGACACAATGAGCAGTTCTTC. It specifies CASSPFAAARHNEQFF. V and J are TRBV6-6 and TRBJ2-1, with D uncertain. V was clipped by 5 bases and J by 5 bases, with 19 bases between them. Germline CDR1 is MNHNY and CDR2 is SVGAGI (reference sequence). The CDR3 totals 16 residues.

Ten or more counts support this clonotype. The rearrangement uses TRBV14 and TRBJ2-7, with a possible D match to TRBD2 (6 bases). In germline, CDR1 is SGHDN, CDR2 FVKESK. Trimming took off 1 base at V and 3 bases at J, with 10 bases between the two ends. The CDR3 is 14 amino acids. The CDR3 reads CASSQGDSYYEQYF. The DNA of the CDR3 is TGTGCCAGCAGCCAAGGGGACTCCTACTACGAGCAGTACTTC.

Many counts were recorded for this clonotype. This chain connects TRBV7-8 to TRBJ1-1; 10 positions agree with TRBD1. The CDR3 has 18 amino acids. Germline V gives CDR1 SGHVS, CDR2 FQNEAQ. V was clipped by 1 base and J by 8 bases; unmatched bases: 16. The CDR3 spells CASSLGVTTGQGPKEAFF. CDR3 DNA sequence: TGTGCCAGCAGCTTAGGGGTAACGACGGGACAGGGGCCTAAAGAAGCTTTCTTT.

A few counts support this clonotype. V is TRBV7-6 and J is TRBJ2-3; D ambiguous. Germline CDR1 and CDR2: SGHVS and FNYEAQ. Trimming removed 7 bases from V and 1 base from J, with 15 bases in between. This CDR3 spans 15 amino acids. CDR3 coding DNA: TGTGCCAGCACCCCCGAGCGTCCAGGCACAGATACGCAGTATTTT. Its protein product is CASTPERPGTDTQYF. Variable domain in full (rest from reference TRBV7-6 and TRBJ2-3): GAGVSQSPRYKVTKRGQDVALRCDPISGHVSLYWYRQALGQGPEFLTYFNYEAQQDKSGLPNDRFSAERPEGSISTLTIQRTEQRDSAMYRCASTPERPGTDTQYFGPGTRLTVL.

This chain joins TRBV2 and TRBJ2-1; perhaps TRBD2 as D (6 bases). The germline V and J ends were trimmed by 0 bases and 2 bases, with 11 bases remaining between them. The CDR3 is 16 amino acids. Germline values: CDR1 SNHLY, CDR2 FYNNEI. The CDR3 coding sequence is TGTGCCAGCAGTGAAGCGCCGGGGGAGGCCTACAATGAGCAGTTCTTC. Translated, it gives CASSEAPGEAYNEQFF.

The chain recombines TRBV2 with TRBJ2-7, with 7 bases that match TRBD1. There are 14 residues in the CDR3. Germline CDR1 SNHLY, CDR2 FYNNEI. Germline trimming cut 8 bases from V and 2 bases from J; bases unmatched to any gene: 9. The CDR3 DNA reads TGTGCCAGCGCCCCGGGACAGTTCGCCTACGAGCAGTACTTC. As protein: CASAPGQFAYEQYF.

With regard to this clonotype: A read error may explain this, as a much larger clone is one base away. The chain couples TRBV11-2 to TRBJ2-1, with TRBD1 as a possible D gene (7 bases). The length of the CDR3 is 15 residues. V lost 5 bases, J lost 6 bases, and 17 bases lay in between. The V gene's germline CDR1 is SGHAT and CDR2 FQNNGV. CDR3 in DNA: TGTGCCAGCAGCCCGGAGGGACAGTCCGGCAATGAGCAGTTCTTC. Translated: CASSPEGQSGNEQFF.

This clonotype was observed many times. The CDR3 is CASSLLGTGSADTQYF. The CDR3 DNA follows: TGTGCCAGCAGCTTACTTGGGACAGGGAGCGCAGATACGCAGTATTTT. The genes are TRBV7-6 and TRBJ2-3, with 9 bases identical to TRBD1. V was clipped by 2 bases and J by 4 bases; unmatched bases: 7. Germline CDR1 is SGHVS and CDR2 is FNYEAQ. The CDR3 extends over 16 amino acids.